The clone carrying this T cell receptor (beta chain) came up a few times. The antigen is undetermined. These data come from a study of type 1 regulatory T cells. TCRdb used MiXCR to reprocess the reads, holding one entry per CDR3 protein. This sample has tens of thousands of distinct CDR3 sequences, with 9% to 15% found just once. The specimen was cultured non-Tr1 T cells, either the whole culture or a sorted T cell fraction (not recorded which). The receptor's source is a human donor in good health.

The CDR3 spells CATSQGPANEKLFF. The DNA of the CDR3 is TGTGCCACCAGTCAAGGACCGGCAAATGAAAAACTGTTTTTT. V gene TRBV24-1 combines with J gene TRBJ1-4, with D hard to call. CDR3 length: 14 residues. V lost 6 bases and J lost 5, with 12 bases in between. Looked up from germline, CDR1 is KGHDR and CDR2 is SFDVKD.